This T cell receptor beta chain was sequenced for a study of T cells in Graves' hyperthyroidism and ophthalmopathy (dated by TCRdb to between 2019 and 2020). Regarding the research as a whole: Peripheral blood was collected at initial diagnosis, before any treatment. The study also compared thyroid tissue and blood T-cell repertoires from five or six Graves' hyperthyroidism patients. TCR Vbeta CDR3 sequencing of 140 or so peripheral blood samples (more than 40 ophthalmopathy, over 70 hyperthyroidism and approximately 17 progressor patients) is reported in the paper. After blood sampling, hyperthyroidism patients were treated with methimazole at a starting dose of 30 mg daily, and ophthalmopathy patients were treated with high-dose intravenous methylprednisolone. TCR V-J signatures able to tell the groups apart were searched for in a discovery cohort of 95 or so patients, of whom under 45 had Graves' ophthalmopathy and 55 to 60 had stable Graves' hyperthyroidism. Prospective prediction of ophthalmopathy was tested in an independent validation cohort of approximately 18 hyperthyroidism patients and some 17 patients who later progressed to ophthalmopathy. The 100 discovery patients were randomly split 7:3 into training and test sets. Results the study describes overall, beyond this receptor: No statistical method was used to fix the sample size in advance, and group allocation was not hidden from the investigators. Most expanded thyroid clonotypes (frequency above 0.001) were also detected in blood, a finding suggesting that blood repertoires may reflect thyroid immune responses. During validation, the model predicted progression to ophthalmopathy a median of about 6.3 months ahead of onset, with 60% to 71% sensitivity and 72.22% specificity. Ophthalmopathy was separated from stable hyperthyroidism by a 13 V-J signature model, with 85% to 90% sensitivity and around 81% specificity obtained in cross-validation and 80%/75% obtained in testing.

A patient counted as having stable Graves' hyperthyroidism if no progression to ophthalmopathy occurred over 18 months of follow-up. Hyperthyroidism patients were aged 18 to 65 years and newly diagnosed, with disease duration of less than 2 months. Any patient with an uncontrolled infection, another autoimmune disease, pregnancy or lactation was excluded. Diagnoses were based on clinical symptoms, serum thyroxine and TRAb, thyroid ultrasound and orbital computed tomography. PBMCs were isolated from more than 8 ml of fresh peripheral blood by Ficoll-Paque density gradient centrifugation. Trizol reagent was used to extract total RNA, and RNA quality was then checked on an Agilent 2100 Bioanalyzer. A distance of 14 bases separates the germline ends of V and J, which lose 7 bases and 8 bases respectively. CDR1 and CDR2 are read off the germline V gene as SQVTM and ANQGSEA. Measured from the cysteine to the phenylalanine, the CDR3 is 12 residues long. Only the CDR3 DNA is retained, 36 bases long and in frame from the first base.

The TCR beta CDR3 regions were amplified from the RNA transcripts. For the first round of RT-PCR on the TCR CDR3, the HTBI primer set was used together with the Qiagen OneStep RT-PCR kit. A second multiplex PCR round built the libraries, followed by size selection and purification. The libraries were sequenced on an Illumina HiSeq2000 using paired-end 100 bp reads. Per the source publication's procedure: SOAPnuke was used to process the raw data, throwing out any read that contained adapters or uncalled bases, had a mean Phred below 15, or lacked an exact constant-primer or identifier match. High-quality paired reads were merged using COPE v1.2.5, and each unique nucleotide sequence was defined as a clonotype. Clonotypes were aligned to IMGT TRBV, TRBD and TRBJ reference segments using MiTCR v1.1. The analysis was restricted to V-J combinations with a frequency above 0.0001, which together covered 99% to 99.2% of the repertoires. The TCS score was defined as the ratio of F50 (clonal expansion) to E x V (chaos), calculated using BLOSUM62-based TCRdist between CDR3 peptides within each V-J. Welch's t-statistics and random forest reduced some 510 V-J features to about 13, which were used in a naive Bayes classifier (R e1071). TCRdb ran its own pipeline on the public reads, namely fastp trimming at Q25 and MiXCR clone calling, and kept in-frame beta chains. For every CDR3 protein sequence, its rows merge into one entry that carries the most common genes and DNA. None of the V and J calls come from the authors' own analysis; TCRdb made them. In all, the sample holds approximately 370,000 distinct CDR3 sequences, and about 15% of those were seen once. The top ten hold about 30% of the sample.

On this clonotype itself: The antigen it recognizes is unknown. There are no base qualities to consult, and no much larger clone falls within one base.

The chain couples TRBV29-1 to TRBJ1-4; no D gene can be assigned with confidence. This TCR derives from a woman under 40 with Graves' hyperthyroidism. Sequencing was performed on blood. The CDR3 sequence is CSAKNAKEKLFF. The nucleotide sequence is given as TGCAGCGCCAAAAATGCCAAGGAAAAACTGTTTTTT.